Shown below are 28 T cell receptor beta chains from a single sample sequenced in a study of blood T cell repertoires in COVID-19. This table comes from immunoSEQ multiplex PCR, and its TCRdb copy is limited to in-frame clones, with some not included. The table lists 70,000 to 90,000 clones, about 83% of them singletons. Specimen: peripheral blood. All receptors derive from a man aged 45 to 65 with active COVID-19.

This rearrangement joins TRBV5-1 to TRBJ1-5, with 10 bases matching TRBD1. Trimming removed 0 bases from V and 4 bases from J; junction bases left unmatched: 1. Germline assignment: CDR1 SGHRS and CDR2 YFSETQ. This CDR3 region has 15 residues. The CDR3 is CASSLGQGANQPQHF. CDR3 nucleotides: TGCGCCAGCAGCTTGGGACAGGGGGCGAATCAGCCCCAGCATTTT.

This rearrangement joins TRBV20-1 to TRBJ2-7; maybe TRBD2 (5 bases). The CDR3 sequence is 11 residues long. Germline values: CDR1 DFQATT, CDR2 SNEGSKA (reference sequence). The germline V and J ends were trimmed by 6 bases and 4 bases, with 10 bases remaining between them. This chain's CDR3 is CSARREYEQYF. CDR3 DNA: TGCAGTGCCCGAAGGGAGTACGAGCAGTACTTC.

This clone was picked up one time. The chain uses TRBV29-1 and TRBJ2-1, with 10 bases that match TRBD2. Germline V gene sequence: CDR1 SQVTM, CDR2 ANQGSEA. After removal of 3 bases from V and 3 bases from J, the junction contained 2 bases not matched to a gene. This CDR3 has 14 residues. The CDR3, as DNA: TGCAGCGTTGAGACTAGCGGGTACTACAATGAGCAGTTCTTC. Amino acid sequence: CSVETSGYYNEQFF.

The chain uses TRBV14 and TRBJ2-5, with 15 bases fitting TRBD2. Losses at the gene ends were 6 bases for V and 5 bases for J; bases not matched to a gene: 10. In germline, CDR1 is SGHDN, CDR2 FVKESK. The CDR3 is 17 amino acids. The CDR3 spells CASSPGLAGGPRETQYF. The CDR3 coding sequence is TGTGCCAGCAGTCCTGGACTAGCGGGGGGGCCAAGGGAGACCCAGTACTTC.

This sequence joins TRBV19 and TRBJ2-1; 9 bases line up with TRBD2. The CDR3 sequence is 15 residues long. Germline V gives CDR1 LNHDA, CDR2 SQIVND (reference sequence). Trimming removed 6 bases from V and 9 bases from J; junction bases left unmatched: 12. In nucleotides, the CDR3 is TGTGCCAGTAGCCAACTAGCGGGTAGTGTATCTGAGCAGTTCTTC. Translation: CASSQLAGSVSEQFF.

This clone was observed once. J is TRBJ2-6 and V is TRBV11-2, with D hard to call. Germline V gene data show CDR1 as SGHAT and CDR2 as FQNNGV. This CDR3 has 16 amino acids. V shed 1 base and J shed 2 bases, with 9 bases lying between them. CDR3 amino acids: CASSLVSRTGANVLTF. The CDR3 DNA reads as TGTGCCAGCAGCTTAGTTTCCAGAACTGGGGCCAACGTCCTGACTTTC.

The V call is TRBV6-2 or TRBV6-3, the J call TRBJ2-7, with D tentatively TRBD1 (5 bases). The V end lost 6 bases, the J end lost 8 bases, and 14 bases lay between the germline ends. CDR1 and CDR2 from the germline V gene are MNHEY and SVGEGT. CDR3 length: 12 amino acids. The CDR3 region is CASSSARVKQYF. Here the CDR3 DNA reads TGTGCCAGCAGCTCCGCCAGGGTAAAGCAGTACTTC.

The chain is built from TRBV7-7 and TRBJ2-2, with 9 bases identical to TRBD1. V lost 5 bases and J lost 1; bases outside the gene matches: 5. The CDR3 runs to 16 residues. Germline lookup yields CDR1 SSHAT and CDR2 FNYEAQ (reference sequence). This chain's CDR3 is CASSPWGQGNTGELFF. The CDR3 bases are TGTGCCAGCAGCCCGTGGGGACAGGGGAACACCGGGGAGCTGTTTTTT.

This clone was observed a handful of times. This sequence joins TRBV28 and TRBJ2-4; 8 nucleotides match TRBD2. Germline CDR1 MDHEN, CDR2 SYDVKM. The CDR3 sequence is 16 residues long. Trimming removed 5 bases from V and 1 base from J; junction bases left unmatched: 7. For the CDR3, the DNA is TGTGCCAGCAGTCCTCCCCGGGGGGGGGCCAAAAACATTCAGTACTTC. Its translation: CASSPPRGGAKNIQYF.

The chain links TRBV7-3 to TRBJ2-2, with D possibly matching TRBD1 (6 bases). The CDR3 contains 15 residues. The germline CDR1 and CDR2 sequences are SGHTA and FQGTGA. Trimming cost V 2 bases and J 4 bases, with 11 bases left between them. The CDR3 DNA reads TGTGCCAGCAGCTTATTACAGGGCCGCACCGGGGAGCTGTTTTTT. The encoded protein is CASSLLQGRTGELFF.

The chain carries TRBV7-3 and TRBJ2-5, with D possibly matching TRBD2 (6 bases). The CDR3 spans 12 residues. Deletions cut 4 bases from V and 4 bases from J, with 7 bases between. Germline V gene lookup returns CDR1 SGHTA and CDR2 FQGTGA. The CDR3 bases are TGTGCCAGCAGCTCCGGGGGAGAGACCCAGTACTTC. This codes for CASSSGGETQYF. The whole variable domain, filled in from reference TRBV7-3 and TRBJ2-5, reads GAGVSQTPSNKVTEKGKYVELRCDPISGHTALYWYRQSLGQGPEFLIYFQGTGAADDSGLPNDRFFAVRPEGSVSTLKIQRTERGDSAVYLCASSSGGETQYFGPGTRLLVL.

CDR3 amino acids: CASSGLAGTYNEQFF. For the CDR3, the DNA is TGTGCCAGTTCGGGACTAGCGGGAACCTACAATGAGCAGTTCTTC. The chain joins TRBV18 to TRBJ2-1, with 13 nucleotides matching TRBD2. This CDR3 contains 15 residues. V gave up 9 bases and J gave up 2 bases; unmatched junction bases: 4. Germline CDR1 reads KGHSH; CDR2 reads LQKENI.

J is TRBJ1-2 and V is TRBV2; D is perhaps TRBD1 (6 bases). V dropped 7 bases and J dropped 4 bases, with 10 bases sitting between them. CDR3 size: 12 residues. CDR1 and CDR2 from the germline V gene are SNHLY and FYNNEI. CDR3 DNA: TGTGCCAGCAAAATAGGGGGCTATGGCTACACCTTC. Its protein is CASKIGGYGYTF.

The V and J genes are TRBV9 and TRBJ2-2, with 15 bases identical to TRBD2. The V gene end was trimmed by 3 bases and the J gene end by 10 bases; junction bases not matched to a gene: 10. This CDR3 has 17 amino acids. Germline V CDR1 and CDR2: SGDLS, YYNGEE. The CDR3 DNA is TGTGCCAGCAGCGCGCACGGACTAGCGGGGGGGCATGAGGAGCTGTTTTTT. Protein sequence: CASSAHGLAGGHEELFF.

This chain connects TRBV27 to TRBJ1-5, with 8 bases matching TRBD1. Germline V lookup: CDR1 MNHEY, CDR2 SMNVEV (reference sequence). The CDR3 length is 14 residues. Trimming at V came to 6 bases and at J to 7 bases, leaving 8 bases not matched to a gene. The CDR3 here is CASRRQGARQPQHF. Here the CDR3 DNA reads TGTGCCAGCAGGCGTCAGGGGGCGCGCCAGCCCCAGCATTTT.

The chain combines TRBV28 with TRBJ1-6, with D unclear. This CDR3 spans 12 amino acids. V lost 7 bases and J 10 bases, leaving 11 bases between the germline ends. The germline gives CDR1 MDHEN, CDR2 SYDVKM. The CDR3 is CASTITFSPLHF. CDR3 coding DNA: TGTGCCAGCACTATCACGTTCTCACCCCTCCACTTT.

This clone was detected once. The V call is TRBV5-1, the J call TRBJ2-5; TRBD2 matches 10 bases. Trimming at V came to 0 bases and at J to 2 bases, leaving 4 bases not matched to a gene. The CDR3 runs to 16 residues. Germline-derived CDR1 and CDR2 are SGHRS and YFSETQ. This CDR3 reads CASSLGASGGQETQYF. As DNA, the CDR3 is TGCGCCAGCAGCTTGGGGGCTAGCGGGGGACAAGAGACCCAGTACTTC. The entire variable domain, with the rest obtained from reference TRBV5-1 and TRBJ2-5, is as follows: KAGVTQTPRYLIKTRGQQVTLSCSPISGHRSVSWYQQTPGQGLQFLFEYFSETQRNKGNFPGRFSGRQFSNSRSEMNVSTLELGDSALYLCASSLGASGGQETQYFGPGTRLLVL.

This chain's CDR3 is CAWRQDNNQPQHF. The CDR3 DNA reads TGTGCCTGGAGACAGGATAACAATCAGCCCCAGCATTTT. The chain joins TRBV30 to TRBJ1-5, with D possibly TRBD1 on 5 matching bases. Trimming removed 3 bases at V and 3 bases at J, with 9 bases between. CDR3 length: 13 amino acids. The germline gives CDR1 GTSNPN, CDR2 SVGIG (reference sequence). Full variable domain (rest looked up from reference TRBV30 and TRBJ1-5): SQTIHQWPATLVQPVGSPLSLECTVEGTSNPNLYWYRQAAGRGLQLLFYSVGIGQISSEVPQNLSASRPQDRQFILSSKKLLLSDSGFYLCAWRQDNNQPQHFGDGTRLSIL.

V is TRBV5-1 and J is TRBJ1-6, with D unclear. The germline CDR1 and CDR2 sequences are SGHRS and YFSETQ. CDR3 length: 16 amino acids. The germline V and J ends were trimmed by 3 bases and 10 bases, with 20 bases remaining between them. CDR3 DNA: TGCGCCAGCAGCTCTACGAGGGAGGTTGGGAACTCACCCCTCCACTTT. This sequence encodes CASSSTREVGNSPLHF.

This clone was counted between two and nine times. This chain links TRBV10-1 with TRBJ1-5; no clear D. V was shortened by 3 bases and J by 0 bases, with 6 bases between the two germline ends. CDR1 and CDR2 (germline): WNHNN, SYGVQD (reference sequence). The CDR3 is 14 amino acids. CDR3 in DNA: TGCGCCAGCAGTGACCGGAGTAGCAATCAGCCCCAGCATTTT. It specifies CASSDRSSNQPQHF.

This CDR3 is CASSSMALGGDTQYF. The CDR3 coding sequence is TGTGCCAGCAGTTCCATGGCTTTAGGGGGAGATACGCAGTATTTT. This chain links TRBV7-2 with TRBJ2-3; TRBD1 is a possible D gene (6 bases). CDR3 length equals 15 residues. The V gene's germline CDR1 is SGHTA and CDR2 FQGNSA. V dropped 6 bases and J dropped 5 bases, with 18 bases sitting between them.

The chain couples TRBV5-1 to TRBJ2-5; D not certain. Deletions cut 2 bases from V and 5 bases from J, with 13 bases between. The CDR3 length is 14 residues. CDR1 is SGHRS, CDR2 YFSETQ, per germline. CDR3 protein: CASSFDTSRETQYF. DNA of the CDR3: TGCGCCAGCAGCTTTGACACGAGCAGGGAGACCCAGTACTTC.

The chain is built from TRBV11-2 and TRBJ1-4; no reliable D call. Per the germline V gene, CDR1 is SGHAT and CDR2 is FQNNGV. V lost 0 bases and J lost 5, with 4 bases in between. CDR3 size: 13 residues. The CDR3 loop reads CASSLDRNEKLFF. CDR3 bases: TGTGCCAGCAGCTTAGATCGGAATGAAAAACTGTTTTTT.

V and J are TRBV19 and TRBJ2-2; TRBD2 matches at 8 bases. Germline CDR1 is LNHDA and CDR2 is SQIVND (reference sequence). Unmatched junction bases numbered 8, after V lost 8 bases and J lost 3 bases. This CDR3 is 15 amino acids long. The CDR3 bases are TGTGCCAGTCGCCAGCGGGAGTCGTACACCGGGGAGCTGTTTTTT. Protein product: CASRQRESYTGELFF. Based on the CDR3 plus reference TRBV19 and TRBJ2-2, the full variable domain is DGGITQSPKYLFRKEGQNVTLSCEQNLNHDAMYWYRQDPGQGLRLIYYSQIVNDFQKGDIAEGYSVSREKKESFPLTVTSAQKNPTAFYLCASRQRESYTGELFFGEGSRLTVL.

CDR3 nucleotides: TGTGCCAGCAGCTTGGACAGGGGGAACACTGAAGCTTTCTTT. Translating gives CASSLDRGNTEAFF. The rearrangement joins TRBV5-4 to TRBJ1-1; 7 bases line up with TRBD1. V was pared by 0 bases and J by 1 base, with 0 bases of the junction left unmatched. The CDR3 is made up of 14 amino acids. Germline values: CDR1 SGHNT, CDR2 YYREEE (reference sequence). Looking up the rest from reference TRBV5-4 and TRBJ1-1 gives the full variable domain: ETGVTQSPTHLIKTRGQQVTLRCSSQSGHNTVSWYQQALGQGPQFIFQYYREEENGRGNFPPRFSGLQFPNYSSELNVNALELDDSALYLCASSLDRGNTEAFFGQGTRLTVV.

The V call is TRBV11-3, the J call TRBJ1-1, with D unresolved. Trimming cost V 7 bases and J 6 bases, with 15 bases left between them. The CDR3 is 13 residues long. Germline lookup yields CDR1 SGHNT and CDR2 YENEEA. CDR3 in amino acids: CASNRVHPAEAFF. CDR3 bases: TGTGCCAGCAACCGGGTCCACCCAGCTGAAGCTTTCTTT. The full variable domain, in which reference TRBV11-3 and TRBJ1-1 provide the parts outside the CDR3, is EAGVVQSPRYKIIEKKQPVAFWCNPISGHNTLYWYLQNLGQGPELLIRYENEEAVDDSQLPKDRFSAERLKGVDSTLKIQPAELGDSAVYLCASNRVHPAEAFFGQGTRLTVV.

V is TRBV5-1 and J is TRBJ2-1, with D tentatively TRBD1 (6 bases). V dropped 4 bases and J dropped 4 bases, with 9 bases sitting between them. Germline values: CDR1 SGHRS, CDR2 YFSETQ. This CDR3 region has 13 residues. The CDR3 spells CASSPDSYNEQFF. The CDR3, as DNA: TGCGCCAGCAGCCCGGACAGTTACAATGAGCAGTTCTTC.

This clone was seen just once. V is TRBV7-9 and J is TRBJ2-3; 11 bases are a match to TRBD2. J gave up 14 bases and V 4 bases, and 5 bases lay outside the gene matches. The length of the CDR3 is 12 residues. CDR1 is SEHNR and CDR2 is FQNEAQ in the germline V gene (reference sequence). CDR3 residues: CASSSWTSGRYF. CDR3 nucleotide sequence: TGTGCCAGCAGCTCTTGGACTAGCGGGCGGTATTTT. Filled out from reference TRBV7-9 and TRBJ2-3, the complete variable domain reads DTGVSQNPRHKITKRGQNVTFRCDPISEHNRLYWYRQTLGQGPEFLTYFQNEAQLEKSRLLSDRFSAERPKGSFSTLEIQRTEQGDSAMYLCASSSWTSGRYFGPGTRLTVL.